This TCR beta chain was recovered during a study of OX40 agonist ivuxolimab in advanced cancers. Systemic immunosuppression or autoimmune disease history was grounds to exclude patients. Clones were read by immunoSEQ multiplex PCR, and TCRdb kept only the in-frame ones, dropping some. The sample contains more than 65,000 clones, more than 75% of which appear only once. There are a few counts of this clone. Trimming left V 1 base short and J 5 bases short, with 11 bases between. The germline V gene has CDR1 MDHEN and CDR2 SYDVKM. The CDR3 contains 14 residues. This TCR was sampled from an adult with an advanced solid tumor such as melanoma, head and neck, liver or kidney cancer. The sequencing here drew on CD4+ or CD8+ T cells sorted from blood, taken in a trial of the OX40 agonist ivuxolimab. This sequence joins TRBV28 and TRBJ2-5, with D perhaps matching TRBD2 (5 bases). The CDR3 here is CASSLLASRETQYF. The CDR3 bases are TGTGCCAGCAGTTTATTGGCTAGCCGGGAGACCCAGTACTTC. The whole variable domain, filled in from reference TRBV28 and TRBJ2-5, reads DVKVTQSSRYLVKRTGEKVFLECVQDMDHENMFWYRQDPGLGLRLIYFSYDVKMKEKGDIPEGYSVSREKKERFSLILESASTNQTSMYLCASSLLASRETQYFGPGTRLLVL.